This T cell receptor beta chain was captured in a study of shared clonotypes between healthy human individuals (TCRdb year 2020). About the study as a whole: The cohort included three men and a couple of women between 18 and 49 years of age. For each donor, CD4 naive and CD4 memory were each run on three plates, CD8 naive on two plates, and CD8 memory on one plate. To estimate repertoire size and how much clonotypes are shared between individuals, the study performed deep sequencing of blood TCR repertoires from roughly five healthy adults. To increase sequencing depth and limit assay-specific biases, TCR repertoire library preparation and sequencing were carried out by different laboratories using diverse techniques. Each donor's leukapheresis produced roughly between about 0.8 and 8.9 billion PBMCs. General conclusions and limits of the study: Clonotypes shared by all four sorted-subset donors showed higher generation probabilities than non-shared clonotypes. Only blood was sampled, and tissue TCR repertoires likely differ from those in blood. The genetic and exposure-history diversity represented was limited by the small number of donors. About 5% of naive CD4, 3.5% of naive CD8, roughly 2.4% of memory CD4, and 0.4% of memory CD8 clonotypes were shared across several donors. Pairwise subsampling led to the expectation that sequencing depth would affect the degree of clonotype sharing among donors. Larger estimated clonotype richness was generally found for naive subsets than for memory subsets. Incomplete sequencing was indicated by rarefaction of sorted-subset datasets, despite the large sequencing depth.

Using the deep immunoSEQ assay, multiplex PCR amplified TCR CDR3 regions from genomic DNA. For each cell subset, the extracted genomic DNA was distributed evenly across all wells of several immunoSEQ 96-well plates, and each plate served as one replicate. For sorted subsets, approximately 210 ng genomic DNA, equal to 30,000 or so T cell genomes, was loaded into each replicate PCR. The purified libraries were quantified using a Qubit 3.0 fluorometer, sized with a Bioanalyzer 2100, and then quantified again using the KAPA Library Quantification kit. Every immunoSEQ 96-well plate was sequenced on a dedicated single-read 150-cycle Illumina NextSeq 550 flow cell. The paper's processing steps were these. Because only junctional sequences without quality scores were contained in the immunoSEQ output, filtering matching that applied to full-length reads could not be performed. To assign V/J genes and CDR3, sequences were annotated using PyIR, a Python wrapper for IgBLAST v1.9, with IMGT germline references. Reads with weak V/J assignments (E-value above 1e-6), missing CDR3, stop codons, out-of-frame junctions, or ambiguous translated residues were removed. V3J clonotypes were defined by identical inferred V gene, J gene, and CDR3 amino acid sequence. The percentage overlap between two repertoires was calculated by dividing the number of shared unique clonotypes by the size of the smaller repertoire. RTK rarefaction, the Chao1 estimator, and Recon v2.1 estimates of unobserved clonotypes were used to assess repertoire richness. OLGA was used to compute generation probabilities for all TCRbeta clonotypes that the gDNA method yielded from a few donors. TCRdb stores this immuneACCESS table with in-frame sequences only. Part of the clones is absent; in the studies checked, under half of the shortfall reflects unresolved V genes, and no reason is known for the rest. V, J and clone size reflect that table, while D and trimming were determined from the DNA. The sample profile shows approximately 700,000 clones; around 78% of them were found once. Around 2% of the sample is taken by the ten largest.

This clone was observed once. The antigen it recognizes is unknown. Base qualities are missing; no much larger clone stands one base away. The V end loses 6 bases and the J end loses 0 bases, and a stretch of 12 bases separates them. Per the germline V gene, MNHNS is the CDR1 and SASEGT is the CDR2. The CDR3 starts with the cysteine, ends with the phenylalanine, and has 14 residues. CDR3 DNA only is kept here, 42 bases in frame from base 1. The donors were healthy, HIV-negative adults who had no recently reported acute infections or vaccinations. Only Caucasian adults living in Nashville, Tennessee, USA were represented among the donors. CD4+ T cells were enriched by magnetic negative selection, after which naive cells were positively selected on CD45RA and the negative fraction was taken as the memory subset. After blood collection by leukapheresis, PBMCs were isolated using Ficoll-Histopaque density gradient centrifugation and then cryopreserved in the vapor phase of liquid nitrogen. Analytical flow cytometry was used to check the purity and quantity of every magnetically sorted T cell population. From each sorted fraction, genomic DNA was isolated and quantified by UV absorbance on a Nanodrop 2000c.

This sequence uses TRBV6-1 and TRBJ2-7; matching of 7 bases hints at TRBD1 as the D gene. Specimen: memory CD4+ T cells sorted from blood. This sample's cell subset or site label indicates: CD45RA-negative fraction. The receptor was isolated from a woman aged 30 to 39 in good health. The DNA reads TGTGCCAGCAGGGGGCGGGACAGCTCCTACGAGCAGTACTTC. This sequence encodes CASRGRDSSYEQYF.